At least ten counts were recorded for the clone carrying this TCR beta chain. In building TCR beta libraries, iRepertoire HTBI primers were used together with Arm-PCR of CDR3 regions. TCRdb recomputed calls from the multiplex PCR reads with MiXCR, one row per CDR3 protein. The sample lists a few hundred thousand distinct CDR3 sequences; about 23% were seen once. Time point specified: persistent/refractory GD, antithyroid drugs over 5 years with positive TRAb. PBMC-derived RNA was used for the TCR library. This sample is drawn from a study of regulatory T cells in long-lasting Graves disease. Per germline, CDR1 DFQATT and CDR2 SNEGSKA (reference sequence). The CDR3 spans 15 residues. Trimming shortened V by 6 bases and J by 0 bases, and 18 bases separated the two germline ends.

Specimen: peripheral blood mononuclear cells (PBMCs), collected when the disease was refractory, from a patient treated with antithyroid drugs. The chain is built from TRBV20-1 and TRBJ2-7, with unresolved D. The receptor comes from a middle-aged woman with Graves disease. The CDR3 nucleotides read TGCAGTGCCCAGTACGTCGAGGATAGCTCCTACGAGCAGTACTTC. Its translation: CSAQYVEDSSYEQYF.